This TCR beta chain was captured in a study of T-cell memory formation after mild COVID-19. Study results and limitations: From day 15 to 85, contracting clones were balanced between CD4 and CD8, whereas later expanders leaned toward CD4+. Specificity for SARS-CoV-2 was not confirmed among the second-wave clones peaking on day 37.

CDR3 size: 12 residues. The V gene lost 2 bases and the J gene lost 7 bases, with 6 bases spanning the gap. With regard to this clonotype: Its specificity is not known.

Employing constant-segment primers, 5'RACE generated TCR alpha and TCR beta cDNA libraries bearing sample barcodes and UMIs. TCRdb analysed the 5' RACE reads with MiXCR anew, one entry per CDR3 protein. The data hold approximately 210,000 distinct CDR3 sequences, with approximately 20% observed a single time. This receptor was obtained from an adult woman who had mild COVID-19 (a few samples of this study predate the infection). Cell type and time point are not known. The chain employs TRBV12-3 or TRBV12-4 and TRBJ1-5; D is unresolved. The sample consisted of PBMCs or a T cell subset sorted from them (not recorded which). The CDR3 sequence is CASSLKGQPQHF. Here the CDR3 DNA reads TGTGCCAGCAGTTTAAAAGGGCAGCCCCAGCATTTT.